This T cell receptor (beta chain) was recorded in a study of blood T cell repertoires in COVID-19. Overall study: From the United States, Italy and Spain came samples of acute and convalescent COVID-19. In each case, the material was cDNA or gDNA derived from T cells, B-cell-depleted T cells, or PBMCs.

Germline trimming cut 4 bases from V and 12 bases from J; bases unmatched to any gene: 5. Per germline, CDR1 SGHNT and CDR2 YENEEA. The CDR3 has 13 residues. Authors' data handling: Amplified reference gene primers provided the basis for estimating nucleated cell counts. This table comes from immunoSEQ multiplex PCR, and its TCRdb copy is limited to in-frame clones, with some not included. Clone size and V and J calls were adopted from that table, with D and trimming inferred from the DNA. Found here are fewer than 45,000 clones, 60% to 85% of them singletons; the top ten hold roughly 2%. The chain combines TRBV11-3 with TRBJ2-1, with TRBD2 matching over 11 bases. The sequence was obtained from a man aged 55-75 years with active COVID-19. Input material: peripheral blood. CDR3 amino acids: CASSSPGLAAQFF. In nucleotides, the CDR3 is TGTGCCAGCAGCTCTCCGGGACTAGCGGCGCAGTTCTTC.